The source of this T cell receptor (beta chain) is a study of T-cell reconstitution after alpha-beta-depleted transplantation in children. This clonotype was detected a few times. Its target is not known. Whole-study findings and limits: The origin of alpha-beta T cells about two months after transplant was reportedly several hundred expanded graft clones. From surviving recipient T cells and thymic progenitors came the high day-60 TCRbeta diversity observed in some patients. A year post-transplant, T-cell counts and diversity derived mostly from newly produced T cells.

During its preparation, the TCRbeta library received unique molecular identifiers. TCRdb re-called the PCR reads with MiXCR, one entry per CDR3 protein. The table has 130,000 or so distinct CDR3 sequences, roughly 10% seen once. V shed 0 bases and J shed 4 bases, with 18 bases lying between them. This CDR3 region has 18 residues. Germline V CDR1 and CDR2: LGHNA, YSLEER. The gene calls are TRBV4-3 and TRBJ2-2, with D possibly matching TRBD1 (6 bases). The source was PBMCs, mostly from graft donor cells, collected 180 days after TCRalphabeta/CD19-depleted stem cell transplant. This receptor was obtained from a girl in the first two years of life who had a stem cell transplant for combined immunodeficiency, so the T cells may come from the graft donor. CDR3 nucleotide sequence: TGCGCCAGCAGCCAAGACCACAGGGCAGGGTCGGGCACCGGGGAGCTGTTTTTT. It yields the protein CASSQDHRAGSGTGELFF.